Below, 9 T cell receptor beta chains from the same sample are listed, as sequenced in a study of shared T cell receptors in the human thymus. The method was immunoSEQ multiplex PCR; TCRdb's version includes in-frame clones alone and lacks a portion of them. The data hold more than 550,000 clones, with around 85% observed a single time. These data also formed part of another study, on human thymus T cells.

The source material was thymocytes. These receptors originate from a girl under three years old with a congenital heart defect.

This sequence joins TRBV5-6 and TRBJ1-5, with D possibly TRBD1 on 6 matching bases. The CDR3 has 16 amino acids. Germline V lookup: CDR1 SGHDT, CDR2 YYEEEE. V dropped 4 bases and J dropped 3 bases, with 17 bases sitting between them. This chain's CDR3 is CASSQLGGGPNQPQHF. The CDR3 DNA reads TGTGCCAGCAGCCAACTAGGGGGGGGCCCCAATCAGCCCCAGCATTTT.

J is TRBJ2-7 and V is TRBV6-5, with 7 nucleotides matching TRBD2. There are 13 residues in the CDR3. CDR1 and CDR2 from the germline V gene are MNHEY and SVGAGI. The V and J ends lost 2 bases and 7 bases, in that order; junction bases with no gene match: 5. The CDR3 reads CASSYAGVGEQYF. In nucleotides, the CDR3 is TGTGCCAGCAGTTACGCGGGGGTGGGGGAGCAGTACTTC.

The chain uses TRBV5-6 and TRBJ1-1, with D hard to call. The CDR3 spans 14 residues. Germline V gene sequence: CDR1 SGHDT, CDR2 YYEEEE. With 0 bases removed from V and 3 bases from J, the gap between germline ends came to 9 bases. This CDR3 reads CASSLGGLDTEAFF. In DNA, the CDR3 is TGTGCCAGCAGCTTGGGAGGGCTGGACACTGAAGCTTTCTTT. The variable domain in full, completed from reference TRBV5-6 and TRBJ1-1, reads DAGVTQSPTHLIKTRGQQVTLRCSPKSGHDTVSWYQQALGQGPQFIFQYYEEEERQRGNFPDRFSGHQFPNYSSELNVNALLLGDSALYLCASSLGGLDTEAFFGQGTRLTVV.

DNA for the CDR3: TGTGCCAGCAGCCCCGGGGGGGAGACCTATGGCTACACCTTC. Protein: CASSPGGETYGYTF. This rearrangement joins TRBV11-2 to TRBJ1-2, with D possibly matching TRBD1 (5 bases). This CDR3 spans 14 amino acids. The germline V gene encodes CDR1 SGHAT and CDR2 FQNNGV. V was cut by 5 bases and J by 4 bases, with 14 bases left in between.

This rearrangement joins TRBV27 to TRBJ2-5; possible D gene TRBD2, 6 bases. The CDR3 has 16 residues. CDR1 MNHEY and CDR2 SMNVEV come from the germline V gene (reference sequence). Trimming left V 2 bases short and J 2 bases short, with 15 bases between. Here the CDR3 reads CASSLRFRGCQETQYF. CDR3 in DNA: TGTGCCAGCAGTTTAAGGTTCCGGGGGTGTCAAGAGACCCAGTACTTC.

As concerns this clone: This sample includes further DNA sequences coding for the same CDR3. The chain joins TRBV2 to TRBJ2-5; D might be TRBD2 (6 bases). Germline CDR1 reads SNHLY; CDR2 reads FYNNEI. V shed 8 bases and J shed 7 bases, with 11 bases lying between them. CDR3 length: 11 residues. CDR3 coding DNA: TGTGCCAGCCGGGACTTCGGGACCCAGTACTTC. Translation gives CASRDFGTQYF.

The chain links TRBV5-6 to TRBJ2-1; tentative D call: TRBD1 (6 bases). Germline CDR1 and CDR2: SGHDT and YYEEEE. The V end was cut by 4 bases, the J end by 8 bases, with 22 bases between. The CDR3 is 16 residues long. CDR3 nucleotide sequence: TGTGCCAGCAGCGTTTCCCAGGCAGGGGACGTCGATGAGCAGTTCTTC. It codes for CASSVSQAGDVDEQFF.

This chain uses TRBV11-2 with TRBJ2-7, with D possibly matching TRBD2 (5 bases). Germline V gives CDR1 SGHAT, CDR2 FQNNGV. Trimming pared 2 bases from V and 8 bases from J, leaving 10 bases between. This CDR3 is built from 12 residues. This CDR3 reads CASSLSGIKQYF. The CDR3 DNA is TGTGCCAGCAGCTTATCGGGAATCAAGCAGTACTTC. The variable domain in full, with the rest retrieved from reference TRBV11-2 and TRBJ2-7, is EAGVAQSPRYKIIEKRQSVAFWCNPISGHATLYWYQQILGQGPKLLIQFQNNGVVDDSQLPKDRFSAERLKGVDSTLKIQPAKLEDSAVYLCASSLSGIKQYFGPGTRLTVT.

The DNA of the CDR3 is TGTGCCAGCAGCGTACTCCCCGGAACCACTTCAAAACCCGAGACAGGGGGCTATGGCTACACCTTC. It translates to CASSVLPGTTSKPETGGYGYTF. The chain combines TRBV9 with TRBJ1-2; 9 nucleotides match TRBD1. Unmatched junction bases numbered 26, after V lost 1 base and J lost 4 bases. Germline V gives CDR1 SGDLS, CDR2 YYNGEE. This CDR3 region has 22 residues.